The 4 T cell receptor beta chains given below trace back to one sample, sequenced in a study of blood T cell repertoires in COVID-19. The data were produced by immunoSEQ multiplex PCR, yet TCRdb's version contains in-frame clones alone and is incomplete. The profile shows about 120,000 clones, about four fifths of them singletons. Specimen: peripheral blood. These receptors were collected from a human donor in a cohort sampled during active COVID-19.

The chain recombines TRBV9 with TRBJ1-1; 10 bases fit TRBD1. Per the germline V gene, CDR1 is SGDLS and CDR2 is YYNGEE. V was pared by 4 bases and J by 3 bases, with 12 bases of the junction left unmatched. The CDR3 has 17 amino acids. CDR3 DNA: TGTGCCAGCAGCTCCACTGACAGGGGGCCTGGAGACACTGAAGCTTTCTTT. It yields the protein CASSSTDRGPGDTEAFF.

This clone was counted a few times. The V call is TRBV5-4, the J call TRBJ2-7; no firm D call. This CDR3 spans 13 amino acids. Germline V CDR1 and CDR2: SGHNT, YYREEE (reference sequence). Trimming took off 4 bases at V and 3 bases at J, with 11 bases between the two ends. Here the CDR3 reads CASSADTDYEQYF. CDR3 nucleotide sequence: TGTGCCAGCAGCGCCGACACTGACTACGAGCAGTACTTC.

The rearrangement joins TRBV5-6 to TRBJ2-7; 8 bases line up with TRBD2. The J segment lost 5 bases and the V segment lost 1 base, leaving 11 bases of the junction unmatched. The CDR3 extends over 16 amino acids. Germline-derived CDR1 and CDR2 are SGHDT and YYEEEE. CDR3 nucleotide sequence: TGTGCCAGCAGCTTGTTGGGAGCGGGAGACCACCACGAGCAGTACTTC. Translated: CASSLLGAGDHHEQYF.

CDR3 sequence reads: CASSYTMDSNTEAFF. The DNA for the CDR3 is TGTGCCAGCAGTTACACAATGGACTCAAACACTGAAGCTTTCTTT. This chain connects TRBV6-5 to TRBJ1-1; D gene uncertain. Trimming pared 2 bases from V and 2 bases from J, leaving 12 bases between. This CDR3 region has 15 residues. Per the germline V gene, CDR1 is MNHEY and CDR2 is SVGAGI.